The following is a TCR beta chain sequence with its context. Participants' own reports of clinical history determined their cohort assignment. Only in-frame clones appear in the TCRdb table, and some are missing; sequencing was by immunoSEQ multiplex PCR. The data show more than 350,000 clones, about 83% seen once. The data were obtained in a study of blood T cell repertoires in COVID-19. Study information: Some COVID-19 samples were acute and others convalescent; all came from the United States, Italy and Spain. From T cells, B-cell-depleted T cells, or PBMCs came the material, which was cDNA or gDNA.

Germline lookup yields CDR1 SGHRS and CDR2 YFSETQ. The CDR3 is 18 residues long. V lost 0 bases to trimming and J lost 1 base; unmatched junction nucleotides: 4. This TCR derives from a woman aged 45-65 years who had recovered from COVID-19. The chain uses TRBV5-1 and TRBJ2-6, with 10 bases aligning to TRBD1. Sequenced: PBMCs or T cells enriched from blood (not recorded which). The CDR3: CASSLGGTGVSGANVLTF. The DNA of the CDR3 is TGCGCCAGCAGCTTGGGAGGGACAGGGGTATCTGGGGCCAACGTCCTGACTTTC.